The text below deals with one T cell receptor beta chain. The source of the sample is a study of blood T cell repertoires in COVID-19. At the level of the study: PBMCs, B-cell-depleted T cells, or T cells provided the cDNA or gDNA that made up the material.

Germline lookup yields CDR1 SGHRS and CDR2 YFSETQ. The J segment lost 2 bases and the V segment lost 4 bases, leaving 3 bases of the junction unmatched. This CDR3 is 14 amino acids long. Ages ranged from about 18 to 89 years, with residence in 24 US areas. The assay was immunoSEQ multiplex PCR, and TCRdb's table has in-frame clones only and misses some. The sample lists approximately 250,000 clones, around 90% occurring once. The sequencing input was PBMCs or T cells enriched from blood (not recorded which). This chain connects TRBV5-1 to TRBJ1-3; 7 bases line up with TRBD1. This TCR was sampled from a woman aged 30 to 39 who had recovered from COVID-19. The CDR3 loop is CASSRDSPGNTIYF. The CDR3 DNA is TGCGCCAGCAGCCGGGACAGTCCTGGAAACACCATATATTTT.